This T cell receptor (beta chain) was recovered during a study of spatial heterogeneity in lung cancer. The table lists this clonotype with a few counts. Its antigen is as yet unknown. Study observations and caveats: Detection of ubiquitous tumor TCRs in blood was higher at resection than follow-up.

TCRdb passed the 5' RACE reads through MiXCR, listing each CDR3 protein once. Seen here are 77,000 or so distinct CDR3 sequences, approximately 20% observed once, and the top ten hold 5% to 8%. Time point given: sample taken at primary tumor resection. Extraction of whole RNA from tumor, nontumor lung or frozen PBMC preceded unsorted sequencing. Samples came from roughly 72 TRACERx patients with untreated early-stage lung cancer. Germline V gene data show CDR1 as SNHLY and CDR2 as FYNNEI. Trimming cost V 4 bases and J 8 bases, with 14 bases left between them. The CDR3 sequence is 13 residues long. This sequence originates from a male donor with early-stage non-small cell lung cancer. Sequences were derived from PBMCs, sampled at surgery. V usage is TRBV2 and J usage is TRBJ1-2; no firm D call. CDR3 coding DNA: TGTGCCAGCAGTGCGGACGCACGGCGGGGCTACACCTTC. This gives the protein CASSADARRGYTF.